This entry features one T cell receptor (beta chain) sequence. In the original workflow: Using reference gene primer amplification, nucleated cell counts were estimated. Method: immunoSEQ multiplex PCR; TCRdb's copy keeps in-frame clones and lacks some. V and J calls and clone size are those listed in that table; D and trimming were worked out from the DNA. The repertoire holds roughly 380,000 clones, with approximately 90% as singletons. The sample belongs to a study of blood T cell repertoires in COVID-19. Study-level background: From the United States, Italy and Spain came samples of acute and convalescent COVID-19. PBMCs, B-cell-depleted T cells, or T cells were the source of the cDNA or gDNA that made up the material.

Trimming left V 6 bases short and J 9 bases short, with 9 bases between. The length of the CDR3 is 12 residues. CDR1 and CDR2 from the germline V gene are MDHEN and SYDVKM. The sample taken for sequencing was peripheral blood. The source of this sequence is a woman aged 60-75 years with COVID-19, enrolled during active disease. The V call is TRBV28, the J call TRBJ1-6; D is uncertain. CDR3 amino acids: CASSPRSSPLHF. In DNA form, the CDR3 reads TGTGCCAGCAGCCCGAGGAGTTCACCCCTCCACTTT.